The 10 T cell receptor beta chains below were found in one sample sequenced in a study of blood T cell repertoires in COVID-19. TCRdb's copy holds only in-frame clones and misses some; the assay was immunoSEQ multiplex PCR. The top ten hold around 2.4% of the sample, which has under 150,000 clones, 80% to 90% seen once. The sequencing sample was made of PBMCs or T cells enriched from blood (not recorded which). The receptors here all came from a man in his forties with acute COVID-19.

This clone showed up just a few times. The chain carries TRBV6-1 and TRBJ1-2, with D maybe TRBD1 (5 bases). This CDR3 region has 15 residues. Germline V CDR1 and CDR2: MNHNS, SASEGT. Trimming took off 3 bases at V and 4 bases at J, with 15 bases between the two ends. The CDR3 DNA reads as TGTGCCAGCAGTGAGCGGGGGGGATCCCTCTATGGCTACACCTTC. Protein: CASSERGGSLYGYTF.

J is TRBJ1-2 and V is TRBV5-1; 7 nucleotides agree with TRBD1. From germline, CDR1 is SGHRS and CDR2 YFSETQ. This CDR3 region has 14 residues. Unmatched junction bases numbered 11, after V lost 4 bases and J lost 8 bases. The CDR3 is CASSPRTGLDGYTF. In DNA form, the CDR3 reads TGCGCCAGCAGCCCTCGGACAGGTTTGGACGGCTACACCTTC.

This clone was detected only a few times. The chain uses TRBV19 and TRBJ2-5; D unresolved. The CDR3 covers 13 residues. Germline V gives CDR1 LNHDA, CDR2 SQIVND (reference sequence). The V gene lost 5 bases and the J gene lost 4 bases, with 11 bases spanning the gap. The CDR3 region has the DNA TGTGCCAGTAGTGAGGTCCCGAGAGAGACCCAGTACTTC. It codes for CASSEVPRETQYF.

This clone was counted only a few times. V gene TRBV7-3 combines with J gene TRBJ2-2; TRBD1 agrees at 9 bases. The CDR3 is 16 residues long. Germline assignment: CDR1 SGHTA and CDR2 FQGTGA. After removal of 4 bases from V and 6 bases from J, the junction contained 9 bases not matched to a gene. CDR3 region: CASSSSGTGRPGELFF. The CDR3 DNA reads TGTGCCAGCAGCTCCTCCGGGACAGGGCGACCCGGGGAGCTGTTTTTT. The full variable domain, with the rest looked up from reference TRBV7-3 and TRBJ2-2, is GAGVSQTPSNKVTEKGKYVELRCDPISGHTALYWYRQSLGQGPEFLIYFQGTGAADDSGLPNDRFFAVRPEGSVSTLKIQRTERGDSAVYLCASSSSGTGRPGELFFGEGSRLTVL.

In this sample, this clone turned up many times. V gene TRBV6-1 combines with J gene TRBJ2-7; 7 nucleotides align to TRBD1. The V and J ends lost 0 bases and 3 bases, in that order; junction bases with no gene match: 2. Germline-derived CDR1 and CDR2 are MNHNS and SASEGT. This CDR3 is built from 14 residues. The DNA of the CDR3 is TGTGCCAGCAGTGAAGCGGACAGGAGCTACGAGCAGTACTTC. Its translation: CASSEADRSYEQYF.

The CDR3 loop is CAISEGPLNEQYF. The CDR3 nucleotides read TGTGCCATCAGTGAGGGGCCGCTAAACGAGCAGTACTTC. This chain links TRBV10-3 with TRBJ2-7; no reliable D call. Germline-derived CDR1 and CDR2 are ENHRY and SYGVKD. With 2 bases removed from V and 5 bases from J, the gap between germline ends came to 10 bases. This CDR3 is built from 13 residues.

V usage is TRBV5-5 and J usage is TRBJ1-3; possibly TRBD1 for D (5 bases). V lost 1 base and J lost 2, with 7 bases in between. The CDR3 covers 14 residues. Germline V lookup: CDR1 SGHKS, CDR2 YYEKEE (reference sequence). The CDR3 is CASSLMTAGNTIYF. CDR3 DNA: TGTGCCAGCAGCTTGATGACAGCTGGAAACACCATATATTTT.

V is TRBV25-1 and J is TRBJ1-6; weak D call: TRBD1 (6 bases). The germline CDR1 and CDR2 sequences are MGHDK and SYGVNS. Trimming removed 1 base from V and 7 bases from J, with 11 bases in between. The CDR3 extends over 15 amino acids. CDR3 residues: CASSEWGLGNSPLHF. In DNA, the CDR3 is TGTGCCAGCAGTGAATGGGGGCTAGGGAATTCACCCCTCCACTTT.

About this clone itself: This sample includes further DNA sequences coding for the same CDR3. The V gene is TRBV6-5, the J gene TRBJ2-7, with D perhaps TRBD2 (5 bases). Germline assignment: CDR1 MNHEY and CDR2 SVGAGI. V was pared by 0 bases and J by 0 bases, with 9 bases between. The length of the CDR3 is 15 residues. The CDR3 loop reads CASSYSRADSYEQYF. The CDR3 nucleotides read TGTGCCAGCAGTTACTCCCGAGCGGACTCCTACGAGCAGTACTTC.

The chain employs TRBV19 and TRBJ1-4; D gene unclear. Trimming cost V 7 bases and J 7 bases, with 16 bases left between them. The CDR3 sequence is 14 residues long. Germline assignment: CDR1 LNHDA and CDR2 SQIVND (reference sequence). The CDR3 DNA sequence: TGTGCCAGTACCCTGGGGAGGGTAGGTGAAAAACTGTTTTTT. The encoded protein is CASTLGRVGEKLFF.